This T cell receptor beta chain was retrieved from a study of regulatory T cells in long-lasting Graves disease. Libraries of TCR beta came from iRepertoire HTBI primers plus Arm-PCR of CDR3 regions. TCRdb independently ran MiXCR on the multiplex PCR reads; one entry per CDR3 protein. The sample consists of some 470,000 distinct CDR3 sequences, around a fifth of them appearing once. Regarding time point: persistent/refractory GD, antithyroid drugs over 5 years with positive TRAb. Scientists built the TCR library using RNA that was extracted from PBMCs. The TCR sequence derives from a female donor with Graves disease. This specimen consisted of peripheral blood mononuclear cells (PBMCs), obtained when the disease was refractory, from a patient treated with antithyroid drugs.

CDR3 nucleotides: TGTGCCAGCAGTTTTACCAGGGGGCCCGGGGAGCTGTTTTTT. It translates to CASSFTRGPGELFF. The chain joins TRBV12-3 or TRBV12-4 to TRBJ2-2; 8 bases are a match to TRBD1. The ends lost 3 bases at V and 6 bases at J; junction bases unmatched: 3. The CDR3 is 14 amino acids.